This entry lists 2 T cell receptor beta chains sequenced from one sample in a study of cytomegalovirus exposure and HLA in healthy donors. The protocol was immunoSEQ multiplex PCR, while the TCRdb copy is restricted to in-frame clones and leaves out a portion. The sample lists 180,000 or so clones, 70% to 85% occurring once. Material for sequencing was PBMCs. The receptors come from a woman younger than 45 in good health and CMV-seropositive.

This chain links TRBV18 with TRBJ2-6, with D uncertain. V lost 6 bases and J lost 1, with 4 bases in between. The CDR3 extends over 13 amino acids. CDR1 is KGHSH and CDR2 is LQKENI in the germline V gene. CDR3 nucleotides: TGTGCCAGCTCCTATTCTGGGGCCAACGTCCTGACTTTC. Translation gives CASSYSGANVLTF. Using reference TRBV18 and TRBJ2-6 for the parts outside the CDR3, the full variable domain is NAGVMQNPRHLVRRRGQEARLRCSPMKGHSHVYWYRQLPEEGLKFMVYLQKENIIDESGMPKERFSAEFPKEGPSILRIQQVVRGDSAAYFCASSYSGANVLTFGAGSRLTVL.

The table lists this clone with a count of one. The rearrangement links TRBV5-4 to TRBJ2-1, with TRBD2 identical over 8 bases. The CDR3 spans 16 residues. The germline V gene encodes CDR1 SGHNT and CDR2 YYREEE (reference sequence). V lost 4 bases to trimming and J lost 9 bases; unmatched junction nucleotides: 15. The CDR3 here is CASSPTAGAKIGEQFF. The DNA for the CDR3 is TGTGCCAGCAGCCCTACAGCGGGAGCGAAGATCGGTGAGCAGTTCTTC. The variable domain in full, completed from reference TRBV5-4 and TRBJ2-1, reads ETGVTQSPTHLIKTRGQQVTLRCSSQSGHNTVSWYQQALGQGPQFIFQYYREEENGRGNFPPRFSGLQFPNYSSELNVNALELDDSALYLCASSPTAGAKIGEQFFGPGTRLTVL.